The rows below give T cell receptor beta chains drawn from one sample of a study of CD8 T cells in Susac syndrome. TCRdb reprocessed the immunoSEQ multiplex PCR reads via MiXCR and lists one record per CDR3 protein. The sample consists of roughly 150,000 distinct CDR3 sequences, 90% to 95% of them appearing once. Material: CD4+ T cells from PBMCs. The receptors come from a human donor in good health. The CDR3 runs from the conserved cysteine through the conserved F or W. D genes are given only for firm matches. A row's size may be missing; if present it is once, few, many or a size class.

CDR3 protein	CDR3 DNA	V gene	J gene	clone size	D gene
CSVIRPRGGDEQYF	TGCAGTGTAATAAGGCCCAGGGGAGGAGACGAGCAGTACTTC	TRBV20-1	TRBJ2-7	NA	NA
CASSKRGGTYEQYF	TGTGCCAGCAGTAAGCGGGGGGGGACCTACGAGCAGTACTTC	TRBV6-6	TRBJ2-7	once	TRBD2
CASSQDTYGAGGEQYF	TGTGCCAGCAGCCAAGATACGTACGGGGCAGGGGGTGAGCAGTACTTC	TRBV3-1	TRBJ2-7	NA	TRBD1
CASSHATGSNTEAFF	TGCGCCAGCAGCCACGCGACAGGGTCGAACACTGAAGCTTTCTTT	TRBV4-3	TRBJ1-1	NA	TRBD1
CASSLFNRRYEQYF	TGTGCCAGCAGCTTATTTAACAGACGATACGAGCAGTACTTC	TRBV7-2	TRBJ2-7	NA	NA
CASSLQGARETQYF	TGTGCCAGCAGTCTACAGGGGGCGCGAGAGACCCAGTACTTC	TRBV6-5	TRBJ2-5	NA	TRBD1
CASKRGLGALYEQYF	TGTGCCAGTAAGAGAGGACTAGGGGCCCTCTACGAGCAGTACTTC	TRBV19	TRBJ2-7	once	TRBD2
CASSLRGRYEQYF	TGCGCCAGCAGCTTGAGGGGCCGGTACGAGCAGTACTTC	TRBV5-1	TRBJ2-7	NA	NA
CASSRGPGLEAFF	TGTGCCAGCAGCCGCGGACCGGGACTTGAAGCTTTCTTT	TRBV14	TRBJ1-1	NA	NA
CASNPRGTDTQYF	TGTGCCAGTAACCCCCGTGGTACAGATACGCAGTATTTT	TRBV19	TRBJ2-3	NA	NA
CASSLAQRNTEAFF	TGCGCCAGCAGCTTAGCACAGAGGAACACTGAAGCTTTCTTT	TRBV5-1	TRBJ1-1	NA	NA
CSAQGGTGYGYTF	TGCAGCGCCCAGGGGGGGACGGGCTATGGCTACACCTTC	TRBV29-1	TRBJ1-2	NA	TRBD1
CASSQDGPNTEAFF	TGTGCCAGCAGCCAAGATGGGCCGAACACTGAAGCTTTCTTT	TRBV4-2	TRBJ1-1	NA	NA
CASSQELAAGSYNEQFF	TGTGCCAGCAGCCAAGAGCTGGCAGCCGGCTCCTACAATGAGCAGTTCTTC	TRBV3-1	TRBJ2-1	NA	NA
CASSSRGGAHQPQHF	TGTGCCAGCAGCTCCCGAGGGGGAGCCCATCAGCCCCAGCATTTT	TRBV7-2	TRBJ1-5	NA	NA
CSAEAGPSNYGYTF	TGCAGCGCCGAGGCGGGGCCCTCTAACTATGGCTACACCTTC	TRBV29-1	TRBJ1-2	NA	NA
CASRPGTENTEAFF	TGCGCCAGCAGACCCGGGACAGAAAACACTGAAGCTTTCTTT	TRBV5-1	TRBJ1-1	NA	TRBD1
CASSVDHRDSGNTIYF	TGTGCCAGCAGCGTAGACCACAGGGACTCTGGAAACACCATATATTTT	TRBV9	TRBJ1-3	NA	NA
CASSLAPGWSANYGYTF	TGTGCCAGCAGCTTAGCGCCGGGATGGTCGGCTAACTATGGCTACACCTTC	TRBV7-9	TRBJ1-2	NA	NA
CASSHRLAGETGELFF	TGTGCCAGCAGCCATAGACTAGCGGGAGAAACCGGGGAGCTGTTTTTT	TRBV14	TRBJ2-2	NA	TRBD2
CASSPGQPNTGELFF	TGCGCCAGCAGCCCGGGACAGCCGAACACCGGGGAGCTGTTTTTT	TRBV5-1	TRBJ2-2	NA	TRBD1
CASKGAGELFF	TGTGCCTCCAAAGGGGCCGGGGAGCTGTTTTTT	TRBV2	TRBJ2-2	NA	NA
CASTPPGAETQYF	TGTGCCAGCACCCCCCCGGGGGCCGAGACCCAGTACTTC	TRBV6-5	TRBJ2-5	NA	NA
CSAAHSLANEQFF	TGCAGTGCTGCTCACTCACTAGCTAATGAGCAGTTCTTC	TRBV20-1	TRBJ2-1	NA	NA
CASSYAGDRGDSPLHF	TGTGCCAGCAGTTACGCCGGGGACAGGGGAGATTCACCCCTCCACTTT	TRBV6-6	TRBJ1-6	NA	TRBD1
CASSYEPRTPLHF	TGTGCCAGCAGTTACGAGCCTAGGACACCCCTCCACTTT	TRBV6-2/TRBV6-3	TRBJ1-6	NA	NA
CASSVAWSPRETQYF	TGTGCCAGCAGCGTAGCCTGGTCCCCGAGAGAGACCCAGTACTTC	TRBV9	TRBJ2-5	NA	NA
CSVAGNTDTQYF	TGCAGCGTAGCGGGAAACACAGATACGCAGTATTTT	TRBV29-1	TRBJ2-3	NA	TRBD2
CASSQRPAGGNSPLHF	TGCGCCAGCAGCCAGCGACCCGCAGGGGGTAATTCACCCCTCCACTTT	TRBV4-3	TRBJ1-6	NA	TRBD1
CASSFSGSNNEQFF	TGCGCCAGCAGCTTTAGTGGATCGAACAATGAGCAGTTCTTC	TRBV5-1	TRBJ2-1	once	NA
CASSPTSGGPQETQYF	TGTGCCAGCAGCCCGACTAGCGGGGGGCCCCAAGAGACCCAGTACTTC	TRBV6-6	TRBJ2-5	NA	TRBD2
CASSSGLGTEAFF	TGTGCCAGCAGCTCAGGGCTGGGAACTGAAGCTTTCTTT	TRBV7-9	TRBJ1-1	NA	NA
CSARHRVTTEQYF	TGCAGTGCTAGACACCGCGTTACCACCGAGCAGTACTTC	TRBV20-1	TRBJ2-7	NA	NA
CASSQDRRRVGQNEQYF	TGCGCCAGCAGCCAAGATCGGCGCCGGGTGGGGCAGAACGAGCAGTACTTC	TRBV4-1	TRBJ2-7	NA	NA
CASSLGGRGEKLFF	TGTGCCAGCAGCTTAGGAGGAAGGGGTGAAAAACTGTTTTTT	TRBV7-2	TRBJ1-4	NA	NA
CASSQDRDRTYEQYF	TGTGCCAGCAGCCAAGATAGGGACCGAACCTACGAGCAGTACTTC	TRBV3-1	TRBJ2-7	NA	NA
CASSAEGWNNEQFF	TGTGCCAGCAGCGCCGAGGGCTGGAACAATGAGCAGTTCTTC	TRBV7-3	TRBJ2-1	NA	NA
CASSLWGLAATGELFF	TGTGCCAGCAGTTTATGGGGACTAGCGGCGACCGGGGAGCTGTTTTTT	TRBV28	TRBJ2-2	NA	TRBD2
CASSQGAGTYEQYF	TGTGCCAGCAGCCAAGGCGCCGGAACCTACGAGCAGTACTTC	TRBV3-1	TRBJ2-7	NA	NA
CASSGQTSALGSTQYF	TGTGCCAGCAGCGGGCAGACTAGCGCTCTTGGGAGCACGCAGTATTTT	TRBV7-2	TRBJ2-3	NA	TRBD2
CASSVAPAVITDTQYF	TGTGCCAGCAGCGTAGCTCCAGCAGTGATCACAGATACGCAGTATTTT	TRBV9	TRBJ2-3	NA	NA
CASSPGGHEQFF	TGTGCCAGCTCCCCGGGCGGACACGAGCAGTTCTTC	TRBV6-6	TRBJ2-1	few	NA
CASSLDRGLKETQYF	TGTGCCAGCAGCTTAGACAGGGGGTTAAAAGAGACCCAGTACTTC	TRBV7-2	TRBJ2-5	NA	TRBD1
CSVDLGTGKTGELFF	TGCAGCGTTGACCTCGGGACAGGAAAAACCGGGGAGCTGTTTTTT	TRBV29-1	TRBJ2-2	NA	TRBD1
CASAVDSSYNEQFF	TGCGCCAGCGCCGTTGATAGCTCCTACAATGAGCAGTTCTTC	TRBV5-1	TRBJ2-1	NA	NA
CASSFGEDANEKLFF	TGTGCCAGCAGCTTTGGGGAGGATGCTAATGAAAAACTGTTTTTT	TRBV5-4	TRBJ1-4	NA	NA
CACSTGAQPQHF	TGTGCCTGTTCCACAGGGGCTCAGCCCCAGCATTTT	TRBV30	TRBJ1-5	NA	TRBD1
CSARDPRIAYEQYF	TGCAGTGCTAGAGATCCCCGGATTGCCTACGAGCAGTACTTC	TRBV20-1	TRBJ2-7	NA	NA
CASSLAANNYGYTF	TGTGCCAGCAGCTTAGCGGCAAATAACTATGGCTACACCTTC	TRBV7-9	TRBJ1-2	NA	NA
CASSESRGEQFF	TGTGCCAGCAGTGAGAGCCGAGGTGAGCAGTTCTTC	TRBV6-5	TRBJ2-1	NA	NA
CASSLVSGVNSPLHF	TGTGCCAGCAGCTTGGTATCAGGGGTTAATTCACCCCTCCACTTT	TRBV5-6	TRBJ1-6	NA	NA
CAGGTGQETQYF	TGTGCCGGCGGGACAGGTCAAGAGACCCAGTACTTC	TRBV30	TRBJ2-5	NA	TRBD1
CASSDGGFNSGANVLTF	TGTGCCAGCAGTGATGGTGGCTTTAACTCTGGGGCCAACGTCCTGACTTTC	TRBV2	TRBJ2-6	NA	NA
CASRDDRGNSNQPQHF	TGTGCCAGCAGGGACGACAGGGGCAACAGCAATCAGCCCCAGCATTTT	TRBV2	TRBJ1-5	NA	TRBD1
CATGWGAGELFF	TGTGCCACCGGTTGGGGCGCCGGGGAGCTGTTTTTT	TRBV24-1	TRBJ2-2	once	NA
CSASAPRGGRALNEQFF	TGCAGTGCTAGCGCCCCTAGGGGCGGGAGGGCCCTCAATGAGCAGTTCTTC	TRBV20-1	TRBJ2-1	NA	TRBD2
CASSFGTAGGQFF	TGTGCCAGCAGCTTCGGGACAGCCGGTGGGCAGTTCTTC	TRBV7-2	TRBJ2-1	NA	TRBD1
CASSRRGQGEETQYF	TGTGCCAGCAGTCGGCGGGGACAGGGGGAAGAGACCCAGTACTTC	TRBV3-1	TRBJ2-5	NA	TRBD1
CASRTTGSSYEQYF	TGTGCCAGCAGGACTACAGGGAGCTCCTACGAGCAGTACTTC	TRBV28	TRBJ2-7	NA	NA